Listed below are T cell receptor beta chains from one sample, sequenced in a study of T cell responses to AZD1222 COVID-19 vaccine. Generated by immunoSEQ multiplex PCR, the TCRdb table keeps only in-frame clones and is missing some. This table holds 200,000 to 250,000 clones, around 94% found once. The sequences come from peripheral blood, collected 28 days after the second dose of the MenACWY control vaccine. The receptors were gathered from an adult who received the MenACWY meningococcal vaccine as a control. CDR3s include the opening cysteine and the closing phenylalanine or tryptophan. D genes are given only for firm matches. Clone size appears in some rows only: once, few, many, or a class for an expanded clone.

V gene	J gene	D gene	clone size	CDR3 DNA	CDR3 protein
TRBV7-2	TRBJ2-7	TRBD2	NA	TGTGCCAGCAGCCCCCCCGCTAGCGGTAGAGGAGAGCAGTACTTC	CASSPPASGRGEQYF
TRBV13	TRBJ2-3	NA	once	TGTGCCAGCACCTCCTTTGGGATGGGGGGAGAAGATACGCAGTATTTT	CASTSFGMGGEDTQYF
TRBV7-3	TRBJ1-6	NA	NA	TGTGCCAGCAGTTCACAGGGATATAATTCACCCCTCCACTTT	CASSSQGYNSPLHF
TRBV5-1	TRBJ2-4	TRBD2	few	TGCGCCAGCAGCTTGGCTGGGACTAGCGGGAGCGGCAAAAACATTCAGTACTTC	CASSLAGTSGSGKNIQYF
TRBV28	TRBJ2-7	NA	NA	TGTGCCAGCAGCCCAGCGGCCCTTAACGAGCAGTACTTC	CASSPAALNEQYF
TRBV6-5	TRBJ2-7	NA	NA	TGTGCCAGCAGTTATTCCCAGCACTACGAGCAGTACTTC	CASSYSQHYEQYF
TRBV5-1	TRBJ2-3	TRBD2	NA	TGCGCCAGCAGCTTGGCCGCGGGAGTGGATACGCAGTATTTT	CASSLAAGVDTQYF
TRBV19	TRBJ2-4	NA	NA	TGTGCCAGTAGTATAGATCAAAGGGGTTGGGACATTCAGTACTTC	CASSIDQRGWDIQYF
TRBV5-5	TRBJ1-1	NA	NA	TGTGCCAGCAGCTTGGCCCGGTCTGAAGCTTTCTTT	CASSLARSEAFF
TRBV30	TRBJ1-2	NA	once	TGTGCCTGGAATTCCCCGGGAGGCTACACCTTC	CAWNSPGGYTF
TRBV27	TRBJ1-4	TRBD1	NA	TGTGCCAGCAGTGCGGACAGGGTGGGTGAAAAACTGTTTTTT	CASSADRVGEKLFF
TRBV19	TRBJ1-6	NA	NA	TGTGCCACCGGACCTGTTCACGCACCCCTCCACTTT	CATGPVHAPLHF
TRBV6-2/TRBV6-3	TRBJ1-3	NA	NA	TGTGCCAGCAGTTACCTCCCATCCGGGACGGAGCACTCTGGAAACACCATATATTTT	CASSYLPSGTEHSGNTIYF
TRBV7-9	TRBJ1-4	TRBD1	NA	TGTGCCCTAGGCGCGACAGGGGAAGAAAAACTGTTTTTT	CALGATGEEKLFF
TRBV7-3	TRBJ2-3	NA	NA	TGTGCCAGCAGCAACACAGATACGCAGTATTTT	CASSNTDTQYF
TRBV6-5	TRBJ1-5	TRBD1	NA	TGTGCCAGCATTTCAGGGGGCTTCGGCAATCAGCCCCAGCATTTT	CASISGGFGNQPQHF
TRBV5-1	TRBJ2-5	NA	NA	TGCGCCAGCAGCTTGGGGGGACAAGAGACCCAGTACTTC	CASSLGGQETQYF
TRBV7-8	TRBJ2-7	NA	NA	TGTGCCAGCAGTCGAAGCTCCTACGAGCAGTACTTC	CASSRSSYEQYF
TRBV11-2	TRBJ1-5	NA	NA	TGTGCCAGCAGCGCGCTTGGGGGGGGGCTGGGTCAGCCCCAGCATTTT	CASSALGGGLGQPQHF
TRBV9	TRBJ2-7	TRBD2	NA	TGTGCCAGCAGCGTAGGGAGTAGCGGGGCGACCTACGAGCAGTACTTC	CASSVGSSGATYEQYF
TRBV30	TRBJ2-1	TRBD2	NA	TGTGCCTGGAGTGTATCGATAGCGGGAGGCAATGAGCAGTTCTTC	CAWSVSIAGGNEQFF
TRBV2	TRBJ2-2	NA	NA	TGTGCCAGCAGCAACTACCCAGGGAGTGGGGAGCTGTTTTTT	CASSNYPGSGELFF
TRBV5-1	TRBJ1-4	NA	NA	TGCGCCAGCAGCTTGCCCGCGTCGGGTGAAAAACTGTTTTTT	CASSLPASGEKLFF
TRBV6-5	TRBJ2-7	TRBD1	NA	TGTGCCAGCAGTTCGACAGGGGCGTCCTACGAGCAGTACTTC	CASSSTGASYEQYF
TRBV30	TRBJ1-6	NA	NA	TGTGCCTGGAGTGTAGTACAGTCCGGTAATTCACCCCTCCACTTT	CAWSVVQSGNSPLHF
TRBV6-1	TRBJ1-2	NA	NA	TGTGCCAGCAGTGAAGGGAACTATGGCTACACCTTC	CASSEGNYGYTF
TRBV28	TRBJ2-5	TRBD2	NA	TGTGCCAGCAGTTTAGGACTAGCGGGGGGTCAAGAGACCCAGTACTTC	CASSLGLAGGQETQYF
TRBV14	TRBJ1-1	NA	NA	TGTGCCAGCAGCCAAGGACAAAACACTGAAGCTTTCTTT	CASSQGQNTEAFF
TRBV20-1	TRBJ1-1	NA	few	TGCAGTGGCCAGCAGGACACTGAAGCTTTCTTT	CSGQQDTEAFF